This entry lists 5 T cell receptor beta chains sequenced from one sample in a study of neurological immune-mediated disorders. TCRdb analysed the 5' RACE reads with MiXCR anew, one entry per CDR3 protein. In the table there are around 53,000 distinct CDR3 sequences, roughly 8.8% of which are singletons. The time point denotes: longitudinal time-point 3. Sequenced material: PBMCs. These receptor sequences come from a woman aged 40 to 50 in good health.

V and J are TRBV29-1 and TRBJ2-2; D is unclear. The V end lost 4 bases, the J end lost 3 bases, and 3 bases lay between the germline ends. CDR3 length: 11 residues. From germline, CDR1 is SQVTM and CDR2 ANQGSEA. In nucleotides, the CDR3 is TGCAGCGTTGGTGACACCGGGGAGCTGTTTTTT. Its protein product is CSVGDTGELFF.

This clonotype was found many times. The chain uses TRBV29-1 and TRBJ1-1; D remains ambiguous. In germline, CDR1 is SQVTM, CDR2 ANQGSEA. V was clipped by 4 bases and J by 0 bases, with 9 bases between them. The CDR3 length is 13 residues. The CDR3 nucleotides are TGCAGCGTTGGACGGCAGATGAACACTGAAGCTTTCTTT. Translating gives CSVGRQMNTEAFF.

This clonotype has ten or more counts. The chain couples TRBV6-6 to TRBJ1-5; 7 positions agree with TRBD1. V lost 0 bases to trimming and J lost 7 bases; unmatched junction nucleotides: 6. The CDR3 is 15 amino acids. From germline, CDR1 is MNHNY and CDR2 SVGAGI (reference sequence). The CDR3 nucleotides read TGTGCCAGCAGTTACTCGGGAGGGGGCGGACAGCCCCAGCATTTT. Translating gives CASSYSGGGGQPQHF.

This clonotype was seen ten or more times. The J gene is TRBJ2-7, the V gene TRBV20-1; TRBD1 or TRBD2 may be the D gene (5 bases each). Germline CDR1 is DFQATT and CDR2 is SNEGSKA (reference sequence). The V gene lost 5 bases and the J gene lost 2 bases, with 16 bases spanning the gap. The CDR3 is 14 residues long. CDR3 coding DNA: TGCAGTGCTGAGGAATGGGGGAAAACCTACGAGCAGTACTTC. It translates to CSAEEWGKTYEQYF.

The table lists this clonotype with many counts. The V call is TRBV15, the J call TRBJ2-7; tentative D call: TRBD1 (6 bases). V was cut by 5 bases and J by 1 base, with 15 bases left in between. Germline V gives CDR1 LNHNV, CDR2 YYDKDF (reference sequence). This CDR3 has 15 amino acids. The CDR3 DNA reads as TGTGCCACCAGCGTGTCCCGGACAGCATCCTACGAGCAGTACTTC. Residues: CATSVSRTASYEQYF.